The entry that follows covers one TCR beta chain sequence. The antigen remains undetermined. Trimming took 4 bases from V and 2 from J, leaving 17 bases between them. Germline CDR1 is LGHNA and CDR2 is YNFKEQ. CDR3 length equals 16 residues. This sample was included in a study of T cell responses to AZD1222 COVID-19 vaccine. Notes on the study in general: Mapped onto spike, vaccine-associated CD4 TCRs spanned it and were dominant at 160-218 and 743-854. Clonal diversity may have been underestimated in mostly white British donors.

The repertoire was sequenced with immunoSEQ multiplex PCR; TCRdb's copy has only in-frame clones and lacks some. The sample contains about 86,000 clones, around nine tenths of which appear only once. The TCR was taken from an adult in good health. Here the sequenced sample was peripheral blood, taken on day 0 of AZD1222 vaccination. The V call is TRBV4-2, the J call TRBJ1-1; maybe TRBD1 (5 bases). The CDR3 nucleotides are TGTGCCAGCAGCCCGTCACTCGGGGGTTATAACACTGAAGCTTTCTTT. Its translation: CASSPSLGGYNTEAFF.